The 25 T cell receptor beta chains below were found in one sample sequenced in a study of regulatory T cells in long-lasting Graves disease. Time point described: newly diagnosed GD, antithyroid drugs for less than 3 months. PBMCs provided the RNA from which the TCR library was made. Both iRepertoire HTBI primers and Arm-PCR of CDR3 regions were used to build the TCR beta libraries. MiXCR, applied by TCRdb to the multiplex PCR reads, yields one record per CDR3 protein. The repertoire has over 400,000 distinct CDR3 sequences, about 15% of them found once; the top ten carry more than 15%. A further study also used this sample, focusing on T cells in Graves' hyperthyroidism and ophthalmopathy.

Specimen: peripheral blood mononuclear cells (PBMCs), collected at new diagnosis, from a patient treated with antithyroid drugs. All receptors come from a woman in her forties or fifties with Graves disease.

This clonotype has more than one count but fewer than ten. This chain joins TRBV2 and TRBJ1-5; perhaps TRBD1 as D (6 bases). V lost 6 bases and J 6 bases, leaving 18 bases between the germline ends. The CDR3 spans 15 residues. Germline V gene data show CDR1 as SNHLY and CDR2 as FYNNEI. The CDR3 DNA sequence: TGTGCCAGCAGCGGCGGGACATCCCAAGCTCAGCCCCAGCATTTT. It translates to CASSGGTSQAQPQHF.

This clonotype has ten or more counts. The CDR3 here is CASSLQGRVTEAFF. The CDR3 bases are TGCGCCAGCAGCTTGCAGGGGCGCGTCACTGAAGCTTTCTTT. This chain links TRBV5-1 with TRBJ1-1; TRBD1 might be the D (6 bases). Germline V gene sequence: CDR1 SGHRS, CDR2 YFSETQ. V was pared by 1 base and J by 4 bases, with 11 bases between. This CDR3 spans 14 amino acids.

This chain uses TRBV27 with TRBJ1-2; D gene ambiguous. The V gene's germline CDR1 is MNHEY and CDR2 SMNVEV (reference sequence). V was clipped by 7 bases and J by 6 bases, with 15 bases between them. The CDR3 runs to 13 residues. In DNA, the CDR3 is TGTGCCAGCAAAAACCCTGCGGCTCATGGCTACACCTTC. Translation: CASKNPAAHGYTF.

In the case of this clonotype: A read error may be the cause here, since a much bigger clone is one base away. V usage is TRBV28 and J usage is TRBJ2-7; TRBD2 might be the D (6 bases). Germline CDR1 is MDHEN and CDR2 is SYDVKM. The germline V and J ends were trimmed by 7 bases and 6 bases, with 19 bases remaining between them. The CDR3 runs 14 residues. The CDR3 reads CASTSSRRAVEQYF. DNA of the CDR3: TGTGCCAGCACCTCTAGCAGGAGGGCGGTCGAGCAGTACTTC.

This clonotype was detected a few times. The chain carries TRBV19 and TRBJ2-1; TRBD1 agrees at 8 bases. The CDR3 contains 19 residues. The germline V gene encodes CDR1 LNHDA and CDR2 SQIVND (reference sequence). The trim removed 3 bases at V and 4 bases at J, leaving 17 bases unmatched. CDR3: CASSIQRPGTGQIYNEQFF. The CDR3 bases are TGTGCCAGTAGTATCCAACGCCCCGGGACAGGTCAAATATACAATGAGCAGTTCTTC. Complete variable domain (other parts from reference TRBV19 and TRBJ2-1): DGGITQSPKYLFRKEGQNVTLSCEQNLNHDAMYWYRQDPGQGLRLIYYSQIVNDFQKGDIAEGYSVSREKKESFPLTVTSAQKNPTAFYLCASSIQRPGTGQIYNEQFFGPGTRLTVL.

This clonotype was seen at least ten times. V is TRBV28 and J is TRBJ1-5; D not certain. The V gene's germline CDR1 is MDHEN and CDR2 SYDVKM. This CDR3 has 15 residues. V dropped 2 bases and J dropped 0 bases, with 8 bases sitting between them. In DNA form, the CDR3 reads TGTGCCAGCAGTTTAAACGTCTATAGCAATCAGCCCCAGCATTTT. The encoded protein is CASSLNVYSNQPQHF.

This clonotype was counted at least ten times. V gene TRBV6-9 combines with J gene TRBJ2-2; unclear D gene. Germline values: CDR1 MNHGY, CDR2 SVAAGI. The V gene lost 3 bases and the J gene lost 1 base, with 9 bases spanning the gap. The CDR3 runs 15 residues. The CDR3 protein is CASSYPSRNTGELFF. For the CDR3, the DNA is TGTGCCAGCAGTTACCCGTCCAGGAACACCGGGGAGCTGTTTTTT.

This clonotype has just a few counts. The V and J genes are TRBV13 and TRBJ2-4; no clear D. The CDR3 has 14 amino acids. Per germline, CDR1 PRHDT and CDR2 FYEKMQ (reference sequence). V lost 3 bases and J lost 8, with 14 bases in between. The DNA of the CDR3 is TGTGCCAGCAGCTTGGGTCAGTCTAAGGACATTCAGTACTTC. It yields the protein CASSLGQSKDIQYF. Together with reference TRBV13 and TRBJ2-4, the CDR3 gives the full variable domain: AAGVIQSPRHLIKEKRETATLKCYPIPRHDTVYWYQQGPGQDPQFLISFYEKMQSDKGSIPDRFSAQQFSDYHSELNMSSLELGDSALYFCASSLGQSKDIQYFGAGTRLSVL.

This clonotype showed up just a few times. V gene TRBV2 combines with J gene TRBJ2-1; 8 bases match TRBD1. V shed 3 bases, J shed 5 bases, and the junction held 6 bases outside the gene matches. The CDR3 extends over 15 amino acids. Germline CDR1 SNHLY, CDR2 FYNNEI. CDR3 residues: CASSDFGTGHNEQFF. The CDR3 DNA reads as TGTGCCAGCAGTGATTTTGGGACAGGTCACAATGAGCAGTTCTTC.

This clonotype was picked up many times. The chain employs TRBV3-1 and TRBJ1-5; 12 nucleotides line up with TRBD1. V shed 1 base, J shed 1 base, and the junction held 8 bases outside the gene matches. There are 19 residues in the CDR3. Germline assignment: CDR1 LGHDT and CDR2 YNNKEL (reference sequence). The CDR3 DNA is TGTGCCAGCAGCCAAGGTTTTGGGACAGGGGGCTCGAGCAATCAGCCCCAGCATTTT. Translated: CASSQGFGTGGSSNQPQHF.

This clonotype was observed at least ten times. The V and J genes are TRBV9 and TRBJ2-5, with D possibly being TRBD1 (6 bases). V lost 0 bases, J lost 2 bases, and 11 bases lay in between. Germline CDR1 is SGDLS and CDR2 is YYNGEE. The CDR3 totals 15 residues. This CDR3 reads CASSVGGTLQETQYF. The DNA of the CDR3 is TGTGCCAGCAGCGTAGGGGGGACATTACAAGAGACCCAGTACTTC.

CDR3 DNA sequence: TGTGCCAATGAAGTACTAGCGGGACACCAAGAGACCCAGTACTTC. This sequence encodes CANEVLAGHQETQYF. The chain uses TRBV24-1 and TRBJ2-5; TRBD2 matches at 10 bases. Germline-derived CDR1 and CDR2 are KGHDR and SFDVKD. This CDR3 is built from 15 residues. J was trimmed by 0 bases and V by 11 bases; bases with no gene match: 8.

Ten or more counts support this clonotype. This rearrangement joins TRBV7-8 to TRBJ2-3; a weak D match, TRBD2 (5 bases). Germline CDR1 is SGHVS and CDR2 is FQNEAQ. The CDR3 sequence is 16 residues long. Trimming stripped 7 bases from V and 2 bases from J, with 19 bases between. This CDR3 is CASKSYGSRHTDTQYF. DNA for the CDR3: TGTGCCAGCAAATCTTATGGGAGTAGACACACAGATACGCAGTATTTT.

The V gene is TRBV5-1, the J gene TRBJ2-5; D possibly corresponds to TRBD2 (6 bases). The germline gives CDR1 SGHRS, CDR2 YFSETQ. The germline V and J ends were trimmed by 0 bases and 7 bases, with 22 bases remaining between them. This CDR3 contains 17 residues. The CDR3 reads CASSLALDYLEEVTQYF. The CDR3 DNA reads TGCGCCAGCAGCTTGGCCCTGGACTACCTTGAAGAAGTGACCCAGTACTTC.

This clonotype was counted at least ten times. The chain is built from TRBV12-3 or TRBV12-4 and TRBJ2-1, with 9 bases that match TRBD1. Trimming cost V 4 bases and J 3 bases; bases outside gene matches: 7. The CDR3 extends over 16 amino acids. The CDR3 here is CASSSAYRGHYNEQFF. CDR3 sequence (DNA): TGTGCCAGCAGTTCCGCATACAGGGGGCACTACAATGAGCAGTTCTTC.

This clonotype showed up many times. The V gene is TRBV10-3, the J gene TRBJ2-7; 11 nucleotides align to TRBD2. Unmatched junction bases numbered 7, after V lost 3 bases and J lost 3 bases. The CDR3 has 16 amino acids. CDR1 is ENHRY and CDR2 is SYGVKD in the germline V gene. The CDR3: CAISDSTSGRSYEQYF. CDR3 DNA sequence: TGTGCCATCAGTGATAGCACTAGCGGGAGAAGCTACGAGCAGTACTTC.

This clonotype has ten or more counts. The gene calls are TRBV20-1 and TRBJ2-1; the D gene is possibly TRBD1 (6 bases). The CDR3 is made up of 15 amino acids. V lost 1 base to trimming and J lost 0 bases, with 10 bases between them. Germline CDR1 and CDR2: DFQATT and SNEGSKA (reference sequence). As DNA, the CDR3 is TGCAGTGCTAGAGGGGAAGGGGGCTCCTACAATGAGCAGTTCTTC. Protein product: CSARGEGGSYNEQFF.

Ten or more counts support this clonotype. The V call is TRBV11-2, the J call TRBJ2-7; D gene uncertain. The CDR3 has 13 residues. Germline values: CDR1 SGHAT, CDR2 FQNNGV. Trimming stripped 4 bases from V and 3 bases from J, with 10 bases between. The DNA of the CDR3 is TGTGCCAGCAGCTCCATGACGCACTACGAGCAGTACTTC. As protein: CASSSMTHYEQYF.

This sequence joins TRBV6-1 and TRBJ2-2; 9 nucleotides agree with TRBD2. The CDR3 totals 15 residues. V shed 7 bases, J shed 1 base, and the junction held 4 bases outside the gene matches. CDR1 and CDR2 from the germline V gene are MNHNS and SASEGT. CDR3 protein: CASTYSGGNTGELFF. Here the CDR3 DNA reads TGTGCCAGCACCTATAGCGGGGGGAACACCGGGGAGCTGTTTTTT.

This clonotype was counted many times. The chain carries TRBV27 and TRBJ2-1; D is unresolved. V was cut by 1 base and J by 0 bases, with 10 bases left in between. The CDR3 sequence is 16 residues long. Germline V gives CDR1 MNHEY, CDR2 SMNVEV (reference sequence). The CDR3 protein is CASSLFTHGSYNEQFF. CDR3 DNA: TGTGCCAGCAGTTTATTTACACACGGCTCCTACAATGAGCAGTTCTTC.

In this sample, this clonotype turned up many times. The chain uses TRBV12-3 or TRBV12-4 and TRBJ2-7; 8 bases agree with TRBD2. V dropped 6 bases and J dropped 3; count of bases not matched to a gene: 10. The CDR3 is made up of 15 amino acids. For the CDR3, the DNA is TGTGCCAGCAGACGGGCGGGGGGTTCGGGCTACGAGCAGTACTTC. Protein: CASRRAGGSGYEQYF.

The chain combines TRBV6-5 with TRBJ2-7; D is ambiguous. Germline lookup yields CDR1 MNHEY and CDR2 SVGAGI. The V and J ends lost 0 bases and 1 base respectively, with 7 bases between them. The CDR3 loop spans 14 amino acids. The CDR3 DNA reads TGTGCCAGCAGTTACTCACCCGCTTCCTACGAGCAGTACTTC. As protein: CASSYSPASYEQYF.

This clonotype has a count of ten or more. The V call is TRBV3-1, the J call TRBJ2-5; 10 bases map to TRBD2. Germline-derived CDR1 and CDR2 are LGHDT and YNNKEL (reference sequence). The CDR3 covers 15 residues. Germline trimming cut 2 bases from V and 2 bases from J; bases unmatched to any gene: 2. CDR3 region: CASSQRTSGQETQYF. As DNA, the CDR3 is TGTGCCAGCAGCCAAAGGACTAGCGGACAAGAGACCCAGTACTTC.

The chain joins TRBV9 to TRBJ2-2; TRBD1 agrees at 8 bases. V lost 4 bases and J lost 6; bases outside the gene matches: 8. The V gene's germline CDR1 is SGDLS and CDR2 YYNGEE. The CDR3 sequence is 15 residues long. CDR3 in amino acids: CASSQGQDRAGELFF. As DNA, the CDR3 is TGTGCCAGCAGCCAGGGACAGGATCGGGCCGGGGAGCTGTTTTTT.

This clonotype appeared many times. The chain has TRBV6-1 and TRBJ2-5; TRBD1 aligns across 7 bases. The germline V gene encodes CDR1 MNHNS and CDR2 SASEGT. This CDR3 spans 15 amino acids. J lost 4 bases, V lost 1 base, and 6 bases had no gene match. DNA of the CDR3: TGTGCCAGCAGTGAAGTTAAGACAGGGTCAGAGACCCAGTACTTC. Translation gives CASSEVKTGSETQYF.